One sample yielded the 18 T cell receptor beta chains listed below, sequenced in a study of siplizumab effects on memory and regulatory T cells. No antigens are known for them. This table comes from immunoSEQ multiplex PCR, and its TCRdb copy is limited to in-frame clones, with some not included. The repertoire has approximately 20,000 clones, approximately 40% of them found once; the top ten carry 6% to 6.5%. Responder and stimulator cells in the mixed lymphocyte reaction were cultured together for approximately 6 days at 37°C. The sample was CFSE-low (dividing) CD4+ T cells sorted from an allogeneic mixed lymphocyte reaction. Source of these receptors: a human donor in good health; the cells came from an allogeneic mixed lymphocyte reaction. Some clones in this sample may be carry-over from other donors' samples.

This clone was counted a single time. The chain carries TRBV6-1 and TRBJ2-1; TRBD2 might be the D (5 bases). There are 15 residues in the CDR3. Germline CDR1 and CDR2: MNHNS and SASEGT. V dropped 8 bases and J dropped 9 bases, with 23 bases sitting between them. The CDR3 region has the DNA TGTGCCAGCCGCGAAGACATGGTAGCGAGTACTGAGCAGTTCTTC. It codes for CASREDMVASTEQFF.

The V and J genes are TRBV11-2 and TRBJ2-5; 9 bases are shared with TRBD2. The CDR3 has 16 amino acids. Germline V gives CDR1 SGHAT, CDR2 FQNNGV. J lost 1 base, V lost 3 bases, and 6 bases had no gene match. In DNA, the CDR3 is TGTGCCAGCAGCTTTGTAGCGGGAGTCTTCCAAGAGACCCAGTACTTC. Its protein product is CASSFVAGVFQETQYF.

The rearrangement links TRBV7-8 to TRBJ2-7, with 7 bases aligning to TRBD1. The CDR3 runs 13 residues. Trimming at V came to 3 bases and at J to 2 bases, leaving 1 base not matched to a gene. The germline V gene has CDR1 SGHVS and CDR2 FQNEAQ. CDR3 amino acids: CASSLDRTYEQYF. CDR3 nucleotide sequence: TGTGCCAGCAGCTTGGACAGGACCTACGAGCAGTACTTC.

The genes are TRBV6-5 and TRBJ1-4, with 8 bases matching TRBD1. The CDR3 totals 13 residues. CDR1 is MNHEY and CDR2 is SVGAGI in the germline V gene. J lost 8 bases, V lost 7 bases, and 6 bases had no gene match. This CDR3 reads CASKDRVEEKLFF. CDR3 DNA: TGTGCCAGCAAGGACAGGGTGGAGGAAAAACTGTTTTTT.

This clone has a handful of counts. A read error may produce the germline difference seen at one junction end. The chain carries TRBV7-7 and TRBJ2-7; the match to TRBD2 covers 8 bases. The CDR3 has 18 residues. Germline CDR1 SSHAT, CDR2 FNYEAQ (reference sequence). The CDR3 here is CASRIHGGVGLMLNEQYF. DNA of the CDR3: TGTGCTAGCAGGATACACGGGGGGGTTGGGCTTATGCTAAACGAGCAGTACTTC.

This clone turned up a few times. The J gene is TRBJ1-6, the V gene TRBV11-1; the D gene is possibly TRBD1 (5 bases). Trimming shortened V by 7 bases and J by 8 bases, and 15 bases separated the two germline ends. In germline, CDR1 is SGHAT, CDR2 FQDESV (reference sequence). The CDR3 runs to 14 residues. DNA of the CDR3: TGTGCCAGCAACACGGGACGCCCGGATTCACCCCTCCACTTT. This sequence encodes CASNTGRPDSPLHF.

This clone has more than one count but fewer than ten. The chain recombines TRBV12-2 with TRBJ2-7. TRBV12-2 is labeled a pseudogene. The CDR3 is made up of 12 amino acids. The CDR3 loop reads CASRLATYEQYF. The CDR3 DNA reads TGTGCAAGTCGCTTAGCGACCTACGAGCAGTACTTC.

This clone was detected a few times. The rearrangement links TRBV14 to TRBJ2-7; D is ambiguous. The V end lost 0 bases, the J end lost 6 bases, and 12 bases lay between the germline ends. There are 14 residues in the CDR3. Germline V gene data show CDR1 as SGHDN and CDR2 as FVKESK. The CDR3 sequence: CASSQDTQFTEQYF. The CDR3 DNA follows: TGTGCCAGCAGCCAAGATACCCAATTTACCGAGCAGTACTTC.

The chain has TRBV6-6 and TRBJ2-7, with unresolved D. This CDR3 has 16 amino acids. Germline CDR1 is MNHNY and CDR2 is SVGAGI (reference sequence). The germline V and J ends were trimmed by 1 base and 0 bases, with 13 bases remaining between them. The CDR3 nucleotides read TGTGCCAGCAGTTACTTGACCGAGACCGACTCCTACGAGCAGTACTTC. Translating it yields CASSYLTETDSYEQYF.

As DNA, the CDR3 is TGTGCCAGCAGCTTCGTGGCGGGGACCGAGCAGTACTTC. Translation gives CASSFVAGTEQYF. This rearrangement joins TRBV11-2 to TRBJ2-7; a possible D gene is TRBD2 (6 bases). The CDR3 covers 13 residues. Trimming pared 3 bases from V and 6 bases from J, leaving 12 bases between. Looked up from germline, CDR1 is SGHAT and CDR2 is FQNNGV.

The rearrangement links TRBV6-6 to TRBJ1-2, with a weak D call TRBD1 (5 bases). V was cut by 0 bases and J by 11 bases, with 16 bases left in between. The V gene's germline CDR1 is MNHNY and CDR2 SVGAGI (reference sequence). This CDR3 has 14 residues. CDR3 DNA: TGTGCCAGCAGTTACTCCCGGGGCCTGATGTGGTACACCTTC. It codes for CASSYSRGLMWYTF.

The gene calls are TRBV5-4 and TRBJ2-3; 7 positions agree with TRBD2. The junction had 13 bases not matched to a gene; V was cut back by 4 bases and J by 2 bases. Germline assignment: CDR1 SGHNT and CDR2 YYREEE (reference sequence). This CDR3 has 17 amino acids. The CDR3 DNA reads as TGTGCCAGCAGCCTCTCAACCCTAGCGGCCATCACAGATACGCAGTATTTT. Translated, it gives CASSLSTLAAITDTQYF.

The chain is built from TRBV7-9 and TRBJ1-1; no clear D gene. V was trimmed by 1 base and J by 2 bases, leaving 14 bases between them. The CDR3 totals 16 residues. Looked up from germline, CDR1 is SEHNR and CDR2 is FQNEAQ (reference sequence). The chain's CDR3 is CASSLGTGNSNTEAFF. CDR3 bases: TGTGCCAGCAGCTTAGGTACGGGGAACAGTAACACTGAAGCTTTCTTT. Full variable domain (missing parts from reference TRBV7-9 and TRBJ1-1): DTGVSQNPRHKITKRGQNVTFRCDPISEHNRLYWYRQTLGQGPEFLTYFQNEAQLEKSRLLSDRFSAERPKGSFSTLEIQRTEQGDSAMYLCASSLGTGNSNTEAFFGQGTRLTVV.

V gene TRBV19 combines with J gene TRBJ1-3; a weak D match, TRBD1 (6 bases). Trimming stripped 6 bases from V and 1 base from J, with 10 bases between. This CDR3 spans 14 amino acids. Per the germline V gene, CDR1 is LNHDA and CDR2 is SQIVND (reference sequence). In DNA form, the CDR3 reads TGTGCCAGTAGGGGCACAGGGTCTGGAAACACCATATATTTT. Translation: CASRGTGSGNTIYF.

This clone was observed a few times. The rearrangement uses TRBV7-9 and TRBJ2-5; the D gene is possibly TRBD1 (5 bases). In germline, CDR1 is SEHNR, CDR2 FQNEAQ (reference sequence). The CDR3 length is 16 residues. Trimming shortened V by 5 bases and J by 4 bases, and 20 bases separated the two germline ends. The CDR3 is CASSPGGQGFGETQYF. CDR3 coding DNA: TGTGCCAGCAGCCCGGGTGGCCAGGGTTTCGGAGAGACCCAGTACTTC.

This clone has a count of ten or more. The chain couples TRBV2 to TRBJ2-5, with 9 bases lining up with TRBD2. The CDR3 extends over 15 amino acids. CDR1 is SNHLY, CDR2 FYNNEI, per germline. J lost 6 bases, V lost 6 bases, and 11 bases had no gene match. The CDR3: CASSYTSGLAQTQYF. CDR3 bases: TGTGCCAGCAGCTATACTAGCGGACTAGCGCAGACCCAGTACTTC.

This clone came up once. This sequence joins TRBV6-5 and TRBJ2-7; 12 bases align to TRBD2. V was clipped by 0 bases and J by 2 bases; unmatched bases: 2. The CDR3 extends over 16 amino acids. Per germline, CDR1 MNHEY and CDR2 SVGAGI. In DNA form, the CDR3 reads TGTGCCAGCAGTTACTCTGGGACTAGCGGGCCCTACGAGCAGTACTTC. This encodes CASSYSGTSGPYEQYF.

The chain has TRBV5-4 and TRBJ1-3; TRBD1 agrees at 7 bases. The germline V gene has CDR1 SGHNT and CDR2 YYREEE (reference sequence). The CDR3 is 15 residues long. After removal of 3 bases from V and 0 bases from J, the junction contained 3 bases not matched to a gene. CDR3 DNA sequence: TGTGCCAGCAGCTGGGGACAGAGCTCTGGAAACACCATATATTTT. Its protein product is CASSWGQSSGNTIYF.